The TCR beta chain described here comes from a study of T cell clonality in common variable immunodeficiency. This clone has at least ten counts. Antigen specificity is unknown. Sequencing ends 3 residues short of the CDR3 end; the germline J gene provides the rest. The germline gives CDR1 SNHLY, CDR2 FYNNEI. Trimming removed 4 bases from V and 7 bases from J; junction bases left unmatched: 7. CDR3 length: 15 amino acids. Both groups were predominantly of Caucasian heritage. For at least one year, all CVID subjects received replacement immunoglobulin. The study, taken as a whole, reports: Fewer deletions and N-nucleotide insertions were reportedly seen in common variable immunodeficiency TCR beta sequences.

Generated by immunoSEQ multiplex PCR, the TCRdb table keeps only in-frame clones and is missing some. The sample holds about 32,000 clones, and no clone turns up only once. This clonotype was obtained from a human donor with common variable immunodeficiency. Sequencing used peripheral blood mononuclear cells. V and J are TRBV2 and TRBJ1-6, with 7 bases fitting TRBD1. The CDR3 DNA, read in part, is TGTGCCAGCAGTGCTGACAGGGTCCAAAATTCACCC. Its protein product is CASSADRVQNSP. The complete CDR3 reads CASSADRVQNSPLHF. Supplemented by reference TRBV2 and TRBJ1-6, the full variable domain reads EPEVTQTPSHQVTQMGQEVILRCVPISNHLYFYWYRQILGQKVEFLVSFYNNEISEKSEIFDDQFSVERPDGSNFTLKIRSTKLEDSAMYFCASSADRVQNSPLHFGNGTRLTVT.